This T cell receptor beta chain was retrieved from a study of shared clonotypes between healthy human individuals. Whole-study results and caveats: Represented diversity (both genetic and exposure-history) was limited by the small number of donors.

The method was immunoSEQ multiplex PCR; TCRdb's version includes in-frame clones alone and lacks a portion of them. Of a few million clones in the sample, more than 90% were seen once. The CDR3 has 14 amino acids. In germline, CDR1 is SGHTA, CDR2 FQGNSA. V lost 2 bases, J lost 4 bases, and 11 bases lay in between. For this clone: No antigen is known for it.

Input material: naive CD4+ T cells sorted from blood. The subset denotes: CD45RA+ positively selected. The receptor was isolated from a man aged 18 to 30 in good health. V and J are TRBV7-2 and TRBJ1-2; perhaps TRBD1 as D (6 bases). The CDR3 here is CASSLSGQIYGYTF. The DNA of the CDR3 is TGTGCCAGCAGCTTAAGCGGACAGATCTATGGCTACACCTTC. Full variable domain (outside the CDR3, taken from reference TRBV7-2 and TRBJ1-2): GAGVSQSPSNKVTEKGKDVELRCDPISGHTALYWYRQSLGQGLEFLIYFQGNSAPDKSGLPSDRFSAERTGGSVSTLTIQRTQQEDSAVYLCASSLSGQIYGYTFGSGTRLTVV.